The 31 T cell receptor beta chains in this list originate from one sample, sequenced in a study of blood T cells in healthy people across ages. With a J-beta primer mix and a sample-barcoded 5' primer, a second PCR ran about 7 to 12 cycles. TCRdb processed the 5' RACE reads anew with MiXCR; each CDR3 protein has one entry. The sample contains 650,000 to 1,000,000 distinct CDR3 sequences, more than 35% of which appear only once. Sequenced material: blood. All receptors derive from an elderly man in good health.

The J gene is TRBJ1-1, the V gene TRBV7-2, with D possibly being TRBD1 (5 bases). The V gene lost 5 bases and the J gene lost 4 bases, with 11 bases spanning the gap. Per the germline V gene, CDR1 is SGHTA and CDR2 is FQGNSA. The CDR3 loop spans 13 amino acids. The CDR3 reads CASSRAGSTEAFF. In DNA form, the CDR3 reads TGTGCCAGCAGCAGGGCAGGGAGCACTGAAGCTTTCTTT.

Ten or more counts support this clonotype. This rearrangement joins TRBV7-2 to TRBJ2-7; TRBD2 agrees at 9 bases. Germline CDR1 is SGHTA and CDR2 is FQGNSA. The V gene end was trimmed by 3 bases and the J gene end by 6 bases; junction bases not matched to a gene: 6. The CDR3 runs 14 residues. The CDR3 spells CASSFGGREGEQYF. The CDR3, as DNA: TGTGCCAGCAGCTTTGGCGGGAGGGAGGGCGAGCAGTACTTC.

A single count supports this clonotype. CDR3 nucleotide sequence: TGTGCCAGTAGCCCAGGACAGCACTATGGCTACACCTTC. It encodes CASSPGQHYGYTF. This chain connects TRBV19 to TRBJ1-2; D possibly corresponds to TRBD1 (6 bases). The CDR3 is 13 amino acids. Germline CDR1 LNHDA, CDR2 SQIVND (reference sequence). The V end lost 6 bases, the J end lost 3 bases, and 11 bases lay between the germline ends.

The chain uses TRBV24-1 and TRBJ2-2; D unclear. V was shortened by 5 bases and J by 4 bases, with 7 bases between the two germline ends. The CDR3 has 13 residues. From germline, CDR1 is KGHDR and CDR2 SFDVKD. The CDR3 spells CATSGEGTGELFF. Here the CDR3 DNA reads TGTGCCACCAGTGGTGAAGGCACCGGGGAGCTGTTTTTT.

There are a few counts of this clonotype. This sequence joins TRBV5-1 and TRBJ2-5; 10 bases are a match to TRBD2. The CDR3 is 15 amino acids. Germline V CDR1 and CDR2: SGHRS, YFSETQ. After removal of 3 bases from V and 5 bases from J, the junction contained 7 bases not matched to a gene. This CDR3 reads CASSWEGLASETQYF. The CDR3 DNA reads as TGCGCCAGCAGCTGGGAGGGACTAGCGTCGGAGACCCAGTACTTC.

The rearrangement links TRBV12-3 or TRBV12-4 to TRBJ2-5; no clear D. The CDR3 is 15 residues long. V lost 1 base and J lost 4, with 13 bases in between. The CDR3 loop is CASSLGLPTGETQYF. In DNA form, the CDR3 reads TGTGCCAGCAGTTTAGGACTGCCTACGGGAGAGACCCAGTACTTC.

This sequence joins TRBV7-2 and TRBJ2-3; D gene unclear. Germline-derived CDR1 and CDR2 are SGHTA and FQGNSA. V shed 3 bases and J shed 2 bases, with 9 bases lying between them. The CDR3 has 14 residues. The CDR3 loop reads CASSLTRNTDTQYF. In DNA, the CDR3 is TGTGCCAGCAGCTTGACCCGCAACACAGATACGCAGTATTTT.

This clonotype was seen only once. The chain links TRBV20-1 to TRBJ2-1, with 12 bases aligning to TRBD2. CDR3 length: 14 amino acids. V lost 6 bases and J lost 7; bases outside the gene matches: 7. Germline CDR1 and CDR2: DFQATT and SNEGSKA (reference sequence). The CDR3 loop reads CSAQTSGRGNEQFF. The CDR3 DNA is TGCAGTGCGCAGACTAGCGGGAGAGGTAATGAGCAGTTCTTC.

The rearrangement joins TRBV7-9 to TRBJ1-3, with no clear D. Trimming cost V 1 base and J 8 bases, with 15 bases left between them. In germline, CDR1 is SEHNR, CDR2 FQNEAQ (reference sequence). The CDR3 spans 15 residues. DNA for the CDR3: TGTGCCAGCAGCTTAGAGTCGGGCGTCGGAGACACCATATATTTT. It specifies CASSLESGVGDTIYF.

This clonotype was recorded at least ten times. This chain connects TRBV29-1 to TRBJ2-7; TRBD2 matches at 9 bases. CDR3 size: 13 residues. V gave up 7 bases and J gave up 3 bases; unmatched junction bases: 7. Germline loops: CDR1 SQVTM, CDR2 ANQGSEA. In nucleotides, the CDR3 is TGCAGCGCTTTAGCGGGAGTCGGCTACGAGCAGTACTTC. Translation gives CSALAGVGYEQYF.

This clonotype showed up just a few times. V is TRBV7-2 and J is TRBJ1-2; D remains unclear. The CDR3 extends over 13 amino acids. Per the germline V gene, CDR1 is SGHTA and CDR2 is FQGNSA. Trimming removed 3 bases at V and 4 bases at J, with 9 bases between. CDR3 sequence (DNA): TGTGCCAGCAGCTTCGGCCAGCTCTATGGCTACACCTTC. Translation: CASSFGQLYGYTF.

This clonotype occurred many times. The CDR3 here is CASRADSARGYGYTF. As DNA, the CDR3 is TGTGCCAGCAGAGCTGACAGCGCCCGGGGCTATGGCTACACCTTC. The genes are TRBV28 and TRBJ1-2, with TRBD1 as a possible D gene (5 bases). V lost 6 bases and J 4 bases, leaving 18 bases between the germline ends. In germline, CDR1 is MDHEN, CDR2 SYDVKM. The CDR3 consists of 15 residues.

In regard to this clonotype: At one of its ends the junction is not consistent with the germline gene, which may arise from a read error. This chain joins TRBV4-3 and TRBJ2-7; D ambiguous. The germline V gene has CDR1 LGHNA and CDR2 YSLEER. CDR3 length: 15 amino acids. CDR3 coding DNA: TGCGCCAACAGCCAAGATCCCAGCGATACCTACGAGCAGTACTTC. Encoded protein: CANSQDPSDTYEQYF.

The gene calls are TRBV2 and TRBJ1-5; D remains ambiguous. The CDR3 contains 16 residues. Deletions cut 2 bases from V and 2 bases from J, with 13 bases between. Germline CDR1 and CDR2: SNHLY and FYNNEI. DNA for the CDR3: TGTGCCAGCAGTGAATGGGGTCTAAGGGGCAATCAGCCCCAGCATTTT. Translating it yields CASSEWGLRGNQPQHF.

The chain employs TRBV12-3 or TRBV12-4 and TRBJ2-3; TRBD2 aligns across 10 bases. V lost 1 base and J lost 0; bases outside the gene matches: 4. This CDR3 has 17 amino acids. CDR3 nucleotides: TGTGCCAGCAGTTTAGATCGGACTAGCGGTAGCACAGATACGCAGTATTTT. As protein: CASSLDRTSGSTDTQYF.

This clonotype was seen a handful of times. This rearrangement joins TRBV7-6 to TRBJ1-6, with a tentative D call TRBD1 (5 bases). V shed 5 bases and J shed 6 bases, with 11 bases lying between them. Germline CDR1 is SGHVS and CDR2 is FNYEAQ. CDR3 length equals 14 residues. Written as DNA, the CDR3 is TGTGCCAGCAGCCCCGCAGGGTTTAATTCACCCCTCCACTTT. This encodes CASSPAGFNSPLHF.

This clonotype appeared a few times. This rearrangement joins TRBV9 to TRBJ2-1; 8 bases match TRBD2. V was pared by 0 bases and J by 8 bases, with 7 bases of the junction left unmatched. The CDR3 runs to 15 residues. Germline V gives CDR1 SGDLS, CDR2 YYNGEE. The CDR3 nucleotides read TGTGCCAGCAGCGTAGCAGCCAGCGGGAGCTATGAGCAGTTCTTC. Translation gives CASSVAASGSYEQFF. Using reference TRBV9 and TRBJ2-1 for the parts outside the CDR3, the full variable domain is DSGVTQTPKHLITATGQRVTLRCSPRSGDLSVYWYQQSLDQGLQFLIQYYNGEERAKGNILERFSAQQFPDLHSELNLSSLELGDSALYFCASSVAASGSYEQFFGPGTRLTVL.

V and J are TRBV4-1 and TRBJ2-1; 10 nucleotides match TRBD2. The CDR3 covers 16 residues. J lost 3 bases, V lost 3 bases, and 5 bases had no gene match. Germline V gives CDR1 MGHRA, CDR2 YSYEKL. CDR3 sequence reads: CASSQFSSGSYNEQFF. The CDR3 nucleotides read TGCGCCAGCAGCCAGTTCTCTAGCGGGAGCTACAATGAGCAGTTCTTC.

This chain connects TRBV29-1 to TRBJ2-7, with TRBD1 matching over 7 bases. The CDR3 covers 11 residues. Germline CDR1 SQVTM, CDR2 ANQGSEA. With V trimmed by 6 bases and J by 8 bases, 7 bases remained unmatched. The CDR3 bases are TGCAGCGTCGCCCGGACAGGTCAGCAGTACTTC. Protein sequence: CSVARTGQQYF.

This clonotype came up many times. The CDR3 sequence: CASSVWDNQPQHF. CDR3 bases: TGTGCCAGCAGTGTTTGGGACAATCAGCCCCAGCATTTT. This chain links TRBV12-3 or TRBV12-4 with TRBJ1-5, with unresolved D. The CDR3 sequence is 13 residues long. Trimming took 5 bases from V and 3 from J, leaving 8 bases between them.

The chain uses TRBV29-1 and TRBJ2-4; D perhaps matches TRBD1 (6 bases). This CDR3 spans 15 amino acids. Trimming took off 4 bases at V and 5 bases at J, with 18 bases between the two ends. Germline loops: CDR1 SQVTM, CDR2 ANQGSEA. The CDR3 sequence: CSVVEGSWTENIQYF. In nucleotides, the CDR3 is TGCAGCGTTGTAGAAGGCAGTTGGACAGAAAACATTCAGTACTTC.

The V gene is TRBV4-3, the J gene TRBJ2-1, with TRBD1 identical over 8 bases. Germline assignment: CDR1 LGHNA and CDR2 YSLEER. The trim removed 3 bases at V and 10 bases at J, leaving 8 bases unmatched. This CDR3 has 14 amino acids. CDR3 coding DNA: TGCGCCAGCAGCCAGGAAACAGGGGGGCGGGAGCAGTTCTTC. This sequence encodes CASSQETGGREQFF.

Regarding this clonotype: A much more abundant neighbour one base away suggests this may be a read error. The V call is TRBV2, the J call TRBJ2-4; weak D call: TRBD1 (5 bases). The J call could be wrong; TRBJ2-5 is a better fit for the DNA end. CDR1 SNHLY and CDR2 FYNNEI come from the germline V gene. The CDR3 runs to 14 residues. DNA for the CDR3: TGTGCCAGCAGCCCCCAGGGTAGCTCCGAGACCCAGTACTTC. Translated, it gives CASSPQGSSETQYF.

The chain uses TRBV19 and TRBJ2-5, with unresolved D. CDR3 length equals 13 residues. The V end was cut by 8 bases, the J end by 0 bases, with 10 bases between. The germline V gene encodes CDR1 LNHDA and CDR2 SQIVND (reference sequence). DNA of the CDR3: TGTGCCAGTCGCCTGGCCAACCAAGAGACCCAGTACTTC. This sequence encodes CASRLANQETQYF.

This clonotype was observed at least ten times. This chain links TRBV29-1 with TRBJ2-7; tentatively, D is TRBD2 (6 bases). This CDR3 is 15 amino acids long. CDR1 and CDR2 (germline): SQVTM, ANQGSEA. Trimming took off 4 bases at V and 1 base at J, with 17 bases between the two ends. The CDR3 sequence: CSVVQNGSRSYEQYF. For the CDR3, the DNA is TGCAGCGTTGTTCAGAACGGGAGTCGGTCCTACGAGCAGTACTTC.

V and J are TRBV4-3 and TRBJ2-1; 15 bases are shared with TRBD2. Germline V gene data show CDR1 as LGHNA and CDR2 as YSLEER. V shed 0 bases, J shed 6 bases, and the junction held 6 bases outside the gene matches. CDR3 length: 18 amino acids. CDR3 loop: CASSQDEGLAGGRNEQFF. For the CDR3, the DNA is TGCGCCAGCAGCCAAGATGAGGGACTAGCGGGAGGCCGCAATGAGCAGTTCTTC.

Note on this clonotype: Mismatch with germline at one junction end may stem from a read error. The chain uses TRBV6-6 and TRBJ2-5; D is possibly TRBD1 or TRBD2 (7 bases each). Germline V gene lookup returns CDR1 MNHNY and CDR2 SVGAGI (reference sequence). The CDR3 totals 15 residues. CDR3 residues: CASTRGGGRQENQYF. CDR3 in DNA: TGTGCCAGCACCCGAGGGGGCGGGAGACAAGAGAACCAGTACTTC.

This CDR3 is CASSLAGGVKVEQFF. In DNA form, the CDR3 reads TGTGCCAGCAGCTTAGCGGGCGGGGTGAAGGTCGAGCAGTTCTTC. This chain connects TRBV11-3 to TRBJ2-1; possibly TRBD2 for D (6 bases). The CDR3 extends over 15 amino acids. The germline V gene has CDR1 SGHNT and CDR2 YENEEA. Trimming removed 1 base from V and 10 bases from J, with 17 bases in between. Filled out from reference TRBV11-3 and TRBJ2-1, the complete variable domain reads EAGVVQSPRYKIIEKKQPVAFWCNPISGHNTLYWYLQNLGQGPELLIRYENEEAVDDSQLPKDRFSAERLKGVDSTLKIQPAELGDSAVYLCASSLAGGVKVEQFFGPGTRLTVL.

This rearrangement joins TRBV28 to TRBJ2-7; the D is unclear. V shed 3 bases and J shed 0 bases, with 9 bases lying between them. Looked up from germline, CDR1 is MDHEN and CDR2 is SYDVKM. This CDR3 region has 14 residues. This chain's CDR3 is CASSLGIFSYEQYF. CDR3 in DNA: TGTGCCAGCAGTTTGGGGATCTTCTCCTACGAGCAGTACTTC. Together with reference TRBV28 and TRBJ2-7, the CDR3 gives the full variable domain: DVKVTQSSRYLVKRTGEKVFLECVQDMDHENMFWYRQDPGLGLRLIYFSYDVKMKEKGDIPEGYSVSREKKERFSLILESASTNQTSMYLCASSLGIFSYEQYFGPGTRLTVT.

The chain employs TRBV20-1 and TRBJ2-1; 12 bases are a match to TRBD2. Gene TRBJ2-7 matches the end of the DNA better, so the J call may be wrong. Germline V gives CDR1 DFQATT, CDR2 SNEGSKA (reference sequence). The length of the CDR3 is 15 residues. CDR3: CSAREGTSGYNEQYF. DNA of the CDR3: TGCAGTGCTAGGGAGGGGACTAGCGGGTACAATGAGCAGTACTTC.

This clonotype was observed a single time. At one end the junction does not follow the germline gene, possibly because of a read error. The rearrangement joins TRBV12-3 or TRBV12-4 to TRBJ2-7, with D tentatively TRBD2 (6 bases). The CDR3 consists of 14 residues. The CDR3 reads CASSPAGRICERYF. CDR3 DNA sequence: TGTGCCAGCAGCCCGGCGGGAAGAATCTGCGAGCGGTACTTC.